The entry below describes one T cell receptor beta chain. TCRdb re-called the RT-PCR reads with MiXCR, one entry per CDR3 protein. The table shows 450,000 to 500,000 distinct CDR3 sequences, with approximately 10% occurring only once. The data belong to a study of response to subunit inactivated influenza vaccine. CDR1 is LNHNV, CDR2 YYDKDF, per germline (reference sequence). This CDR3 has 13 amino acids. V was clipped by 0 bases and J by 9 bases, with 8 bases between them. This clonotype was obtained from a man aged 45-65 years who received an inactivated influenza vaccine. This sequence joins TRBV15 and TRBJ2-2, with D unclear. The sequencing here drew on PBMCs from blood, taken more than 35 days after vaccination. The CDR3 DNA follows: TGTGCCACCAGCAGAGATATAGGCCGGGAGCTGTTTTTT. Translated: CATSRDIGRELFF.